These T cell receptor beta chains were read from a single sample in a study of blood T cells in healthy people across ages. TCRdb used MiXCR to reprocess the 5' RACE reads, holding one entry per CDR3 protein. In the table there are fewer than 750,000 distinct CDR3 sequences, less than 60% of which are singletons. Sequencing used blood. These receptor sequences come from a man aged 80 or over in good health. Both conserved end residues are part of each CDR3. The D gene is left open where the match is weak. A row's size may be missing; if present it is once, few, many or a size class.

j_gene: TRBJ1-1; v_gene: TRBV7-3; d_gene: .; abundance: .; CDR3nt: TGTGCCAGCAGCTTAACCGCAGGGTCGAACACTGAAGCTTTCTTT; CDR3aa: CASSLTAGSNTEAFF
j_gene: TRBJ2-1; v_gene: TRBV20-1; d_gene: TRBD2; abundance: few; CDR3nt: TGCAGTGAGTGGGCTAGCGGGACGAATGAGCAGTTCTTC; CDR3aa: CSEWASGTNEQFF
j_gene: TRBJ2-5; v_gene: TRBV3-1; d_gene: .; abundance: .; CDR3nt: TGTGCCAGCAGCCCCCATGGGGGTCAAGATACCCAGTACTTC; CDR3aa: CASSPHGGQDTQYF
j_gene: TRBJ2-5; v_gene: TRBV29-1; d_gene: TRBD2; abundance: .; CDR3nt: TGCAGCGCTAGTCTAGCGGGAGGTCGTCAAGAGACCCAGTACTTC; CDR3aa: CSASLAGGRQETQYF
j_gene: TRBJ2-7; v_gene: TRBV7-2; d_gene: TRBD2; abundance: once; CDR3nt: TGTGCCAGCTCCTTGCTCTCGCTAGCGGGATCGTACGAGCAGTACTTC; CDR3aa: CASSLLSLAGSYEQYF
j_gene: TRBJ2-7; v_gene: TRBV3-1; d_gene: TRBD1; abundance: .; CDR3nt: TGTGCCAGCAGCCGCCGGACAGGCTACGAGCAGTACTTC; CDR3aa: CASSRRTGYEQYF
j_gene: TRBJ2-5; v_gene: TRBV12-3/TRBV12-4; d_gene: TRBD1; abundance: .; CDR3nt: TGTGCCAGCAGTTTGAACCTCATTCGGATTCGGGGGGACAGGGGGTTTTCAGGGGCCCAGTACTTC; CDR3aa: CASSLNLIRIRGDRGFSGAQYF
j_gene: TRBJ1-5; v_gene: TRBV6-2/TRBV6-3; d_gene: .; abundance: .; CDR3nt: TGTACCAGCAGCCGGCGGGGACCCCAGCATTTT; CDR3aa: CTSSRRGPQHF
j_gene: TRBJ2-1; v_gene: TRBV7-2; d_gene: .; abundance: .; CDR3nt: TGTGCCAGCAGCGAGCGACGGGGGTACTACAATGAGCAGTTCTTC; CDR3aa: CASSERRGYYNEQFF
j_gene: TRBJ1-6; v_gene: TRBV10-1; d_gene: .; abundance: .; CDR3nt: TGCGCCAGCTTCGGCAGCACTGTTTCACCCCTCCACTTT; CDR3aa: CASFGSTVSPLHF
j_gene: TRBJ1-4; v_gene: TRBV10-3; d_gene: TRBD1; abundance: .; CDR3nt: TGTGCCATCAGAACCGGGACAGCGCTTGGGGAACTGTTTTTT; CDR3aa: CAIRTGTALGELFF
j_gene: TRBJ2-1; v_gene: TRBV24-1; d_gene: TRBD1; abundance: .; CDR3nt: TGTGCCACCAATGACAGGGGGGGACCGGCCGGGAAAACGTTCTTC; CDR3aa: CATNDRGGPAGKTFF
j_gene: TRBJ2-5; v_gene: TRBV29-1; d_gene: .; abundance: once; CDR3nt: TGCAGCGTTGCCCAGGGGATTGTAGAGACCCAGTACTTC; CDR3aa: CSVAQGIVETQYF
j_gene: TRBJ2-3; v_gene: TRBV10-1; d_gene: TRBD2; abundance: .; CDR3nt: TGCGCCAGCAGTAGAGGACTAGCGGAAAGCACAGATACGCAGTATTTT; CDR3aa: CASSRGLAESTDTQYF
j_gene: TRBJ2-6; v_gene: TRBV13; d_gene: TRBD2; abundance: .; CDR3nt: TGTGCCAGCAGCCTTCCGACTAGCGGGATAGGTGACGTCCTGACTTTC; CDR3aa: CASSLPTSGIGDVLTF
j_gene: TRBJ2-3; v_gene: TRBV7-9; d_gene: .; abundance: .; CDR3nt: TGTGCCAGCAGCGTCACCCGTGCTAGCACAGATACGCAGTATTTT; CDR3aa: CASSVTRASTDTQYF
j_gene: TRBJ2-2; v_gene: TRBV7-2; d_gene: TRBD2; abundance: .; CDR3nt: TGTGCCAGCAGCCTACTAGCGGGAAAGGTCGGGGAGCTGTTTTTT; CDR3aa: CASSLLAGKVGELFF
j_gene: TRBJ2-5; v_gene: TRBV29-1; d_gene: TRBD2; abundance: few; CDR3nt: TGCAGCGCAAGACTAGCGGGAGAACAAGAGACCCAGTACTTC; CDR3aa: CSARLAGEQETQYF
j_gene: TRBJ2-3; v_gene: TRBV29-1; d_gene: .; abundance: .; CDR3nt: TGCAGCGTGGCGAATTGGGGGAGCTCGGCAGATACGCAGTATTTT; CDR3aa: CSVANWGSSADTQYF
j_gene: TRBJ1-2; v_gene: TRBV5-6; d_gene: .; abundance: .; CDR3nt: TGTGCCAGCAGCTCTACATCGCGTAGCTATGGCTACACCTTC; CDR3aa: CASSSTSRSYGYTF